This record looks at one T cell receptor (beta chain) sequence and its context. Its antigen is not known. MiXCR, run by TCRdb on the 5' RACE reads, gives a single entry per CDR3 protein. The sample yields about 200,000 distinct CDR3 sequences, 7.5% to 10% seen once. The length of the CDR3 is 13 residues. Deletions cut 0 bases from V and 7 bases from J, with 12 bases between. Germline loops: CDR1 DFQATT, CDR2 SNEGSKA (reference sequence). This sample is drawn from a study of T-cell memory formation after mild COVID-19. Study-wide results and caveats: Day 37-peaking second-wave clones had unconfirmed SARS-CoV-2 specificity.

The chain links TRBV20-1 to TRBJ1-2; D gene uncertain. Sequencing was done on a sample of PBMCs or a T cell subset sorted from them (not recorded which). The receptor was derived from a man younger than 35 who had mild COVID-19 (a few samples of this study predate the infection). Cell type and time point are not known. The CDR3, as DNA: TGCAGTGCTAGAGATGCATCCTCCGGTGGCTACACCTTC. This encodes CSARDASSGGYTF.